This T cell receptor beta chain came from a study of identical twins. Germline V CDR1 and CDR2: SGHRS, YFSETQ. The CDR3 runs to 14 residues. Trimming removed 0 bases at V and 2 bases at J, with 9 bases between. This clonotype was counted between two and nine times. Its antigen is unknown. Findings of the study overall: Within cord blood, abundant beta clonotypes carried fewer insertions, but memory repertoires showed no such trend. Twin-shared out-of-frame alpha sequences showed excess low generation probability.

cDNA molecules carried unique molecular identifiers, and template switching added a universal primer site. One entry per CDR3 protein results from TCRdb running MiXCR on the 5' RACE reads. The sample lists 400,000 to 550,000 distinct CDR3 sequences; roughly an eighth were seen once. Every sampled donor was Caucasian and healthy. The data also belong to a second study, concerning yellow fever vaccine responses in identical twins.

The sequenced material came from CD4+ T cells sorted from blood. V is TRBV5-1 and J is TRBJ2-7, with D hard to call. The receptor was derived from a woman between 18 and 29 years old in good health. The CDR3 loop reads CASSLVPSPYEQYF. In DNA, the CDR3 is TGCGCCAGCAGCTTGGTCCCCTCTCCCTACGAGCAGTACTTC.